Below are 26 T cell receptor beta chains sequenced from a single sample in a study of blood T cell repertoires in COVID-19. Data came from immunoSEQ multiplex PCR; TCRdb stores just in-frame clones and leaves some out. The profile covers hundreds of thousands of clones, with 80% to 90% appearing a single time and roughly 10% taken by the ten largest. The sequenced material came from peripheral blood. These receptors were obtained from a woman aged 70-85 years with COVID-19, enrolled during active disease.

Here the CDR3 DNA reads TGTGCCAGTAGTCAGTCCTGGGACAGCTATGGCTACACCTTC. Translation: CASSQSWDSYGYTF. The V call is TRBV19, the J call TRBJ1-2; the match to TRBD1 covers 7 bases. Germline-derived CDR1 and CDR2 are LNHDA and SQIVND (reference sequence). The length of the CDR3 is 14 residues. Unmatched junction bases numbered 7, after V lost 5 bases and J lost 4 bases.

V gene TRBV4-3 combines with J gene TRBJ2-6; a possible D gene is TRBD1 (5 bases). V lost 3 bases and J lost 0, with 12 bases in between. Germline lookup yields CDR1 LGHNA and CDR2 YSLEER. The CDR3 runs to 17 residues. CDR3 amino acids: CASSQAGPSSGANVLTF. The CDR3 DNA sequence: TGCGCCAGCAGCCAGGCAGGGCCTAGCTCTGGGGCCAACGTCCTGACTTTC.

The chain recombines TRBV5-1 with TRBJ2-1; 10 bases align to TRBD1. Per the germline V gene, CDR1 is SGHRS and CDR2 is YFSETQ. This CDR3 has 15 amino acids. V trimming: 4 bases; J trimming: 8 bases; junction bases outside the gene matches: 9. DNA for the CDR3: TGCGCCAGCAGCCCCGGGACAGGGGTAAGGCATGAGCAGTTCTTC. Its translation is CASSPGTGVRHEQFF. Full variable domain (rest looked up from reference TRBV5-1 and TRBJ2-1): KAGVTQTPRYLIKTRGQQVTLSCSPISGHRSVSWYQQTPGQGLQFLFEYFSETQRNKGNFPGRFSGRQFSNSRSEMNVSTLELGDSALYLCASSPGTGVRHEQFFGPGTRLTVL.

This chain uses TRBV28 with TRBJ2-1; 8 positions agree with TRBD2. CDR3 length: 14 residues. Germline V gene data show CDR1 as MDHEN and CDR2 as SYDVKM. J lost 6 bases, V lost 2 bases, and 3 bases had no gene match. This CDR3 is CASSLQRELNEQFF. DNA of the CDR3: TGTGCCAGCAGTTTACAGCGGGAGCTCAATGAGCAGTTCTTC. Full variable domain (missing parts from reference TRBV28 and TRBJ2-1): DVKVTQSSRYLVKRTGEKVFLECVQDMDHENMFWYRQDPGLGLRLIYFSYDVKMKEKGDIPEGYSVSREKKERFSLILESASTNQTSMYLCASSLQRELNEQFFGPGTRLTVL.

The chain employs TRBV18 and TRBJ2-5; a possible D gene is TRBD2 (6 bases). Trimming took off 2 bases at V and 5 bases at J, with 9 bases between the two ends. The CDR3 sequence is 13 residues long. Germline assignment: CDR1 KGHSH and CDR2 LQKENI. The DNA of the CDR3 is TGTGCCAGCTCACCAGGAGGGCCCGAGACCCAGTACTTC. Its translation: CASSPGGPETQYF.

V usage is TRBV6-1 and J usage is TRBJ2-7, with 9 bases aligning to TRBD2. Germline CDR1 MNHNS, CDR2 SASEGT. The CDR3 is 14 residues long. Losses at the gene ends were 3 bases for V and 7 bases for J; bases not matched to a gene: 7. In DNA, the CDR3 is TGTGCCAGCAGTGAGGCGGGAGGGGCTGGGGAGCAGTACTTC. Protein sequence: CASSEAGGAGEQYF.

There are a few counts of this clone. This chain links TRBV9 with TRBJ1-6, with 7 positions matching TRBD1. This CDR3 region has 16 residues. Germline CDR1 and CDR2: SGDLS and YYNGEE. Trimming cost V 3 bases and J 7 bases; bases outside gene matches: 10. As DNA, the CDR3 is TGTGCCAGCAGCGGGGGAGCCGGGACAGCAAATTCACCCCTCCACTTT. It encodes CASSGGAGTANSPLHF.

The J gene is TRBJ2-7, the V gene TRBV27; no firm D call. Germline-derived CDR1 and CDR2 are MNHEY and SMNVEV (reference sequence). The CDR3 consists of 14 residues. V was trimmed by 7 bases and J by 6 bases, leaving 19 bases between them. The CDR3 DNA reads as TGTGCCAGCAACCTGACGTGGGCACTGGGCGAGCAGTACTTC. Translating it yields CASNLTWALGEQYF.

This clone has only one observation. This chain connects TRBV11-2 to TRBJ1-6; D perhaps matches TRBD1 (6 bases). The germline V gene encodes CDR1 SGHAT and CDR2 FQNNGV. Trimming removed 7 bases from V and 6 bases from J, with 19 bases in between. The CDR3 extends over 16 amino acids. DNA for the CDR3: TGTGCCAGCAAAGGACCCGATACAGGGCGTAATTCACCCCTCCACTTT. Protein sequence: CASKGPDTGRNSPLHF. The full variable domain, in which reference TRBV11-2 and TRBJ1-6 provide the parts outside the CDR3, is EAGVAQSPRYKIIEKRQSVAFWCNPISGHATLYWYQQILGQGPKLLIQFQNNGVVDDSQLPKDRFSAERLKGVDSTLKIQPAKLEDSAVYLCASKGPDTGRNSPLHFGNGTRLTVT.

The rearrangement joins TRBV6-5 to TRBJ1-5, with D uncertain. Germline lookup yields CDR1 MNHEY and CDR2 SVGAGI. V was trimmed by 6 bases and J by 3 bases, leaving 15 bases between them. The CDR3 runs 15 residues. CDR3 region: CASRAWYGNNQPQHF. The CDR3 region has the DNA TGTGCCAGCAGGGCGTGGTACGGGAACAATCAGCCCCAGCATTTT.

The J gene is TRBJ1-1, the V gene TRBV5-6; 9 bases fit TRBD1. Trimming took 2 bases from V and 8 from J; bases not matched to a gene: 4. This CDR3 has 13 residues. From germline, CDR1 is SGHDT and CDR2 YYEEEE. In DNA, the CDR3 is TGTGCCAGCAGCTTAGGGACAGGGAGCGAAGCTTTCTTT. It yields the protein CASSLGTGSEAFF.

V is TRBV11-1 and J is TRBJ1-1; TRBD1 is a possible D gene (5 bases). In germline, CDR1 is SGHAT, CDR2 FQDESV (reference sequence). The CDR3 is 14 residues long. V lost 5 bases and J lost 1, with 11 bases in between. The CDR3 loop is CASSPSGGNTEAFF. In DNA, the CDR3 is TGTGCCAGCAGCCCTTCGGGGGGGAACACTGAAGCTTTCTTT.

The CDR3 protein is CASSIGFGNYGYTF. The DNA of the CDR3 is TGTGCCAGTAGTATAGGCTTCGGGAACTATGGCTACACCTTC. The chain recombines TRBV19 with TRBJ1-2; D is undetermined. Germline V lookup: CDR1 LNHDA, CDR2 SQIVND (reference sequence). V lost 1 base and J 2 bases, leaving 8 bases between the germline ends. There are 14 residues in the CDR3.

This rearrangement joins TRBV5-1 to TRBJ1-2; 9 bases are shared with TRBD1. CDR3 length: 16 amino acids. V was pared by 4 bases and J by 5 bases, with 12 bases of the junction left unmatched. CDR1 is SGHRS and CDR2 is YFSETQ in the germline V gene. The CDR3 loop is CASSPSLGQGSYGYTF. CDR3 nucleotides: TGCGCCAGCAGCCCAAGTTTGGGACAGGGATCGTATGGCTACACCTTC.

The chain is built from TRBV4-2 and TRBJ2-5, with D possibly TRBD2 on 6 matching bases. Germline loops: CDR1 LGHNA, CDR2 YNFKEQ. Trimming shortened V by 4 bases and J by 5 bases, and 20 bases separated the two germline ends. CDR3 length equals 16 residues. The CDR3 here is CASSRSSLAEGETQYF. In DNA form, the CDR3 reads TGTGCCAGCAGCCGGTCCTCACTAGCAGAGGGCGAGACCCAGTACTTC.

CDR3 in DNA: TGTGCCAGCAGCTTATGGACAGGGGTCGGAAACACCATATATTTT. This gives the protein CASSLWTGVGNTIYF. The V call is TRBV7-2, the J call TRBJ1-3; TRBD1 aligns across 9 bases. Unmatched junction bases numbered 3, after V lost 2 bases and J lost 4 bases. The CDR3 runs to 15 residues. From germline, CDR1 is SGHTA and CDR2 FQGNSA.

The CDR3 sequence is CASSLGGQAIFSPLHF. In DNA, the CDR3 is TGTGCCAGCAGCTTAGGGGGACAGGCAATCTTTTCACCCCTCCACTTT. The chain uses TRBV7-9 and TRBJ1-6, with 8 bases fitting TRBD1. The CDR3 is 16 residues long. With 1 base clipped from V and 9 bases from J, the junction kept 8 bases outside the gene matches. From germline, CDR1 is SEHNR and CDR2 FQNEAQ (reference sequence).

The chain joins TRBV9 to TRBJ1-2; a weak D match, TRBD1 (5 bases). Per the germline V gene, CDR1 is SGDLS and CDR2 is YYNGEE. Trimming pared 3 bases from V and 6 bases from J, leaving 15 bases between. CDR3 length: 14 residues. The CDR3, as DNA: TGTGCCAGCAGCGCCGGACTGGAGGGGCATGGCTACACCTTC. Protein product: CASSAGLEGHGYTF.

This clone has only one observation. The V call is TRBV5-1, the J call TRBJ2-5; TRBD2 matches at 8 bases. This CDR3 has 13 residues. Germline values: CDR1 SGHRS, CDR2 YFSETQ. J was trimmed by 3 bases and V by 4 bases; bases with no gene match: 2. CDR3 region: CASSISGEETQYF. DNA of the CDR3: TGCGCCAGCAGCATTAGCGGGGAAGAGACCCAGTACTTC.

This clone was detected once. V and J are TRBV4-1 and TRBJ2-7; D might be TRBD1 (6 bases). V dropped 0 bases and J dropped 4 bases, with 19 bases sitting between them. This CDR3 region has 17 residues. CDR1 and CDR2 (germline): MGHRA, YSYEKL. CDR3 bases: TGCGCCAGCAGCCAAGACAGGGGAAATTCCTTTTCATACGAGCAGTACTTC. Translation gives CASSQDRGNSFSYEQYF.

This chain links TRBV11-3 with TRBJ1-1; a weak D match, TRBD1 (6 bases). The CDR3 totals 15 residues. Trimming stripped 1 base from V and 0 bases from J, with 9 bases between. Germline V gene lookup returns CDR1 SGHNT and CDR2 YENEEA. The CDR3 spells CASSLGTDLNTEAFF. CDR3 sequence (DNA): TGTGCCAGCAGCTTAGGGACAGACCTGAACACTGAAGCTTTCTTT.

This chain uses TRBV6-6 with TRBJ2-3; no firm D call. The germline V gene encodes CDR1 MNHNY and CDR2 SVGAGI (reference sequence). Deletions cut 8 bases from V and 2 bases from J, with 14 bases between. The CDR3 loop spans 14 amino acids. This CDR3 is CASVLRGFTDTQYF. In DNA form, the CDR3 reads TGTGCCAGCGTCCTCCGCGGATTCACAGATACGCAGTATTTT.

The V and J genes are TRBV28 and TRBJ2-7; the D gene is possibly TRBD2 (6 bases). This CDR3 spans 15 amino acids. Per germline, CDR1 MDHEN and CDR2 SYDVKM. V was trimmed by 2 bases and J by 0 bases, leaving 11 bases between them. The CDR3 DNA sequence: TGTGCCAGCAGTTTACGCGGGGCCAGCTCCTACGAGCAGTACTTC. Translated, it gives CASSLRGASSYEQYF.

This sequence joins TRBV3-1 (or the pseudogene TRBV3-2) and TRBJ2-1; no firm D call. Germline lookup yields CDR1 LGHDT and CDR2 YNNKEL (reference sequence). The CDR3 covers 13 residues. The germline V and J ends were trimmed by 1 base and 7 bases, with 8 bases remaining between them. The CDR3 nucleotides are TGTGCCAGCAGCCAAGCCGACATGAATGAGCAGTTCTTC. This sequence encodes CASSQADMNEQFF.

The J gene is TRBJ2-4, the V gene TRBV3-1 (or the pseudogene TRBV3-2), with 8 positions matching TRBD1. V gave up 1 base and J gave up 6 bases; unmatched junction bases: 8. Germline loops: CDR1 LGHDT, CDR2 YNNKEL (reference sequence). The CDR3 consists of 16 residues. Here the CDR3 reads CASSQGTTGVGNIQYF. In nucleotides, the CDR3 is TGTGCCAGCAGCCAAGGGACGACAGGGGTTGGAAACATTCAGTACTTC.

The chain uses TRBV15 and TRBJ2-5, with D tentatively TRBD1 (6 bases). Germline V gives CDR1 LNHNV, CDR2 YYDKDF (reference sequence). The CDR3 totals 15 residues. V shed 0 bases and J shed 5 bases, with 13 bases lying between them. The CDR3 is CATSRDRDIRETQYF. The CDR3 DNA sequence: TGTGCCACCAGCAGAGATCGGGACATTCGGGAGACCCAGTACTTC.